This TCR beta chain emerged from a study of blood T cell repertoires in COVID-19. Germline V gene lookup returns CDR1 SGHKS and CDR2 YYEKEE (reference sequence). Trimming took off 2 bases at V and 4 bases at J, with 6 bases between the two ends. The CDR3 runs to 12 residues. TCRdb's copy holds only in-frame clones and misses some; the assay was immunoSEQ multiplex PCR. The sample shows roughly 73,000 clones, 88% of them seen only once. The TCR comes from a human donor in a cohort sampled during active COVID-19. Sequencing was done on a sample of peripheral blood. This chain joins TRBV5-5 and TRBJ1-1, with D perhaps matching TRBD1 (5 bases). CDR3 amino acids: CASSFQGTEAFF. CDR3 nucleotides: TGTGCCAGCAGCTTTCAGGGCACTGAAGCTTTCTTT.